This entry is about one T cell receptor (beta chain). The antigen remains undetermined. This sample is part of a study of response to subunit inactivated influenza vaccine. TCRdb reprocessed the RT-PCR reads via MiXCR and lists one record per CDR3 protein. In the table there are 530,000 or so distinct CDR3 sequences, 12% of which are singletons. Study-wide results and limits: Each seasonal influenza vaccination, the authors suggested, recruits few new T cells.

Between the trimmed V and J ends, which lost 2 bases and 3 bases, there was a span of 11 bases. Per the germline V gene, CDR1 is MNHEY and CDR2 is SVGAGI. The CDR3 consists of 14 residues. Here the sequenced sample was PBMCs from blood, taken on the day of vaccination. The V and J genes are TRBV6-5 and TRBJ2-7; maybe TRBD2 (5 bases). The TCR comes from a man aged 45-60 years who received an inactivated influenza vaccine. The CDR3 DNA reads as TGTGCCAGCAGTTACGCCGAGACTAACTACGAGCAGTACTTC. This encodes CASSYAETNYEQYF.